Shown below are 32 T cell receptor beta chains from a single sample sequenced in a study of blood T cell repertoires in COVID-19. Sequencing was performed with immunoSEQ multiplex PCR; in TCRdb, only in-frame clones are kept and a portion is missing. The sample carries approximately 240,000 clones, 80% to 90% recorded once. The sequenced sample was peripheral blood. These receptors all stem from an elderly woman with active or convalescent COVID-19.

The chain joins TRBV11-2 to TRBJ2-2, with TRBD2 matching over 13 bases. With 5 bases clipped from V and 10 bases from J, the junction kept 10 bases outside the gene matches. CDR3 length equals 16 residues. Germline CDR1 and CDR2: SGHAT and FQNNGV. The CDR3: CASSARTSGGRVELFF. In nucleotides, the CDR3 is TGTGCCAGCAGCGCCAGGACTAGCGGGGGTCGGGTGGAGCTGTTTTTT.

The chain uses TRBV30 and TRBJ1-6; tentatively, D is TRBD1 (6 bases). V was pared by 5 bases and J by 7 bases, with 12 bases between. The CDR3 sequence is 13 residues long. Germline V gives CDR1 GTSNPN, CDR2 SVGIG (reference sequence). CDR3 nucleotide sequence: TGTGCCTGGCGGGACACAATAAATTCACCCCTCCACTTT. It is translated as CAWRDTINSPLHF.

This sequence joins TRBV9 and TRBJ2-7; no reliable D call. CDR3 length: 13 amino acids. V lost 5 bases, J lost 3 bases, and 12 bases lay in between. CDR1 and CDR2 from the germline V gene are SGDLS and YYNGEE. The CDR3 DNA reads as TGTGCCAGCAGTAGATTTTCTAACTACGAGCAGTACTTC. Translating gives CASSRFSNYEQYF. Filled out from reference TRBV9 and TRBJ2-7, the complete variable domain reads DSGVTQTPKHLITATGQRVTLRCSPRSGDLSVYWYQQSLDQGLQFLIQYYNGEERAKGNILERFSAQQFPDLHSELNLSSLELGDSALYFCASSRFSNYEQYFGPGTRLTVT.

This clone was detected only a few times. The rearrangement links TRBV10-1 to TRBJ1-5; TRBD1 matches at 8 bases. This CDR3 is built from 17 residues. V was pared by 4 bases and J by 1 base, with 9 bases of the junction left unmatched. Germline lookup yields CDR1 WNHNN and CDR2 SYGVQD (reference sequence). CDR3 region: CASSVQGARGSNQPQHF. CDR3 nucleotide sequence: TGCGCCAGCAGTGTGCAGGGGGCAAGGGGGAGCAATCAGCCCCAGCATTTT.

J is TRBJ2-2 and V is TRBV9; D possibly corresponds to TRBD2 (5 bases). CDR1 is SGDLS, CDR2 YYNGEE, per germline. The V gene lost 4 bases and the J gene lost 2 bases, with 15 bases spanning the gap. The CDR3 is 16 residues long. The DNA for the CDR3 is TGTGCCAGCAGCCCTCGGGATAGCCGTAACACCGGGGAGCTGTTTTTT. Its protein product is CASSPRDSRNTGELFF.

The chain carries TRBV7-6 and TRBJ2-1, with D possibly matching TRBD2 (5 bases). The CDR3 has 14 amino acids. Trimming stripped 1 base from V and 6 bases from J, with 10 bases between. The germline gives CDR1 SGHVS, CDR2 FNYEAQ. The CDR3, as DNA: TGTGCCAGCAGCTTAGTAGGAGGCATCAATGAGCAGTTCTTC. As protein: CASSLVGGINEQFF.

V gene TRBV6-1 combines with J gene TRBJ2-1; TRBD1 might be the D (5 bases). Germline CDR1 and CDR2: MNHNS and SASEGT. The V end was cut by 2 bases, the J end by 6 bases, with 11 bases between. This CDR3 comprises 14 residues. The CDR3: CASSEHEGANEQFF. DNA of the CDR3: TGTGCCAGCAGTGAACACGAAGGGGCCAATGAGCAGTTCTTC.

The rearrangement links TRBV4-3 to TRBJ1-1; D ambiguous. Trimming stripped 0 bases from V and 4 bases from J, with 6 bases between. Germline CDR1 LGHNA, CDR2 YSLEER. The CDR3 sequence is 13 residues long. CDR3 in amino acids: CASSQDPGTEAFF. In DNA, the CDR3 is TGCGCCAGCAGCCAAGACCCAGGCACTGAAGCTTTCTTT.

The J gene is TRBJ2-5, the V gene TRBV18, with unresolved D. With 3 bases removed from V and 9 bases from J, the gap between germline ends came to 14 bases. The CDR3 consists of 13 residues. Germline V gene lookup returns CDR1 KGHSH and CDR2 LQKENI. The CDR3, as DNA: TGTGCCAGCTCACCCCCGCAGGATCCGGCCCAGTACTTC. Encoded protein: CASSPPQDPAQYF.

This clone was seen a single time. The rearrangement uses TRBV27 and TRBJ2-5; 8 bases match TRBD1. CDR1 and CDR2 (germline): MNHEY, SMNVEV (reference sequence). The CDR3 has 16 residues. V was clipped by 5 bases and J by 3 bases; unmatched bases: 11. The CDR3 coding sequence is TGTGCCAGCAGTATCCGGACAGGGAAGTATAAAGAGACCCAGTACTTC. As protein: CASSIRTGKYKETQYF.

The rearrangement joins TRBV7-9 to TRBJ1-3; no reliable D call. V was pared by 2 bases and J by 2 bases, with 10 bases between. Germline V gene lookup returns CDR1 SEHNR and CDR2 FQNEAQ (reference sequence). This CDR3 is built from 15 residues. The CDR3 coding sequence is TGTGCCAGCAGCTTATCTAGGGAGGCTGGAAACACCATATATTTT. The encoded protein is CASSLSREAGNTIYF.

The gene calls are TRBV7-2 and TRBJ2-3; 9 bases are shared with TRBD2. V trimming: 3 bases; J trimming: 0 bases; junction bases outside the gene matches: 7. Germline CDR1 is SGHTA and CDR2 is FQGNSA. The CDR3 spans 17 residues. The CDR3 nucleotides are TGTGCCAGCAGCTTGTCCGTAGCGGGGGCTAGCACAGATACGCAGTATTTT. Protein: CASSLSVAGASTDTQYF.

The gene calls are TRBV6-2 or TRBV6-3 and TRBJ2-5; 8 bases line up with TRBD2. CDR3 size: 15 residues. CDR1 MNHEY and CDR2 SVGEGT come from the germline V gene. Trimming cost V 3 bases and J 1 base; bases outside gene matches: 4. The CDR3 bases are TGTGCCAGCAGTTATAGCGGGGTCCTCCAAGAGACCCAGTACTTC. Protein: CASSYSGVLQETQYF.

The chain is built from TRBV5-1 and TRBJ2-1; no reliable D call. Germline V gene data show CDR1 as SGHRS and CDR2 as YFSETQ. This CDR3 is built from 15 residues. Trimming took 4 bases from V and 0 from J, leaving 11 bases between them. The CDR3 loop is CASSPEPSSYNEQFF. DNA for the CDR3: TGCGCCAGCAGCCCTGAGCCGAGCTCCTACAATGAGCAGTTCTTC.

The chain uses TRBV5-1 and TRBJ2-3; tentatively, D is TRBD1 (5 bases). This CDR3 region has 16 residues. CDR1 is SGHRS, CDR2 YFSETQ, per germline. Trimming left V 3 bases short and J 0 bases short, with 14 bases between. The CDR3, as DNA: TGCGCCAGCAGCTCCGGACAAACCTCTAGCACAGATACGCAGTATTTT. Its protein product is CASSSGQTSSTDTQYF.

The chain is built from TRBV11-3 and TRBJ1-3; 8 bases align to TRBD1. The CDR3 has 14 amino acids. Trimming cost V 3 bases and J 4 bases; bases outside gene matches: 2. Per germline, CDR1 SGHNT and CDR2 YENEEA. The CDR3 loop is CASSFRTGGNTIYF. The CDR3 region has the DNA TGTGCCAGCAGCTTCCGGACAGGGGGAAACACCATATATTTT.

This clone was seen only a few times. The CDR3 sequence: CASSDLGTRPYNEQFF. Here the CDR3 DNA reads TGTGCCAGCAGTGACTTGGGGACTAGGCCCTACAATGAGCAGTTCTTC. The chain employs TRBV6-1 and TRBJ2-1, with 8 bases identical to TRBD2. Germline V lookup: CDR1 MNHNS, CDR2 SASEGT. J gave up 2 bases and V 3 bases, and 6 bases lay outside the gene matches. CDR3 size: 16 residues.

The table lists this clone with many counts. This chain links TRBV3-1 (or the pseudogene TRBV3-2) with TRBJ2-1; 9 bases agree with TRBD2. Germline V gene data show CDR1 as LGHDT and CDR2 as YNNKEL (reference sequence). This CDR3 is built from 15 residues. J gave up 6 bases and V 5 bases, and 8 bases lay outside the gene matches. CDR3 coding DNA: TGTGCCAGCAGCGACCATAGCGGGAGAGCCAATGAGCAGTTCTTC. This translates into CASSDHSGRANEQFF.

This clone occurred a few times. V is TRBV5-8 and J is TRBJ2-1; TRBD2 aligns across 8 bases. Germline CDR1 SGHTS, CDR2 YDEGEE. The trim removed 4 bases at V and 3 bases at J, leaving 9 bases unmatched. This CDR3 comprises 16 residues. The chain's CDR3 is CASSLPTGGGYNEQFF. CDR3 nucleotides: TGTGCCAGCAGCCTTCCCACGGGAGGGGGCTACAATGAGCAGTTCTTC.

V gene TRBV27 combines with J gene TRBJ1-3; no clear D. This CDR3 comprises 14 residues. Germline CDR1 is MNHEY and CDR2 is SMNVEV (reference sequence). Deletions cut 5 bases from V and 4 bases from J, with 12 bases between. CDR3 sequence (DNA): TGTGCCAGCAGTCCCCACGGGTTGGGAAACACCATATATTTT. This encodes CASSPHGLGNTIYF.

The V call is TRBV25-1, the J call TRBJ1-1; D gene ambiguous. V lost 6 bases, J lost 7 bases, and 9 bases lay in between. CDR3 length equals 11 residues. CDR1 and CDR2 (germline): MGHDK, SYGVNS. This CDR3 is CASSVRYEAFF. CDR3 sequence (DNA): TGTGCCAGCAGCGTCAGGTATGAAGCTTTCTTT.

The V gene is TRBV10-1, the J gene TRBJ1-1, with D possibly TRBD1 on 6 matching bases. Germline CDR1 is WNHNN and CDR2 is SYGVQD (reference sequence). The CDR3 loop spans 17 amino acids. Trimming left V 3 bases short and J 0 bases short, with 17 bases between. The CDR3, as DNA: TGCGCCAGCAGTGATTGGACAGCAAATTCTCTGAACACTGAAGCTTTCTTT. It is translated as CASSDWTANSLNTEAFF.

J is TRBJ1-4 and V is TRBV5-1, with D possibly matching TRBD1 (5 bases). From germline, CDR1 is SGHRS and CDR2 YFSETQ. The CDR3 is made up of 14 amino acids. V gave up 0 bases and J gave up 8 bases, with 11 bases separating them. CDR3 amino acids: CASSLAGIVEKLFF. The CDR3 nucleotides read TGCGCCAGCAGCTTGGCAGGGATAGTCGAAAAACTGTTTTTT.

V usage is TRBV11-2 and J usage is TRBJ1-5, with D possibly being TRBD1 (5 bases). The V gene's germline CDR1 is SGHAT and CDR2 FQNNGV. V gave up 0 bases and J gave up 1 base, with 7 bases separating them. CDR3 size: 15 residues. DNA for the CDR3: TGTGCCAGCAGCTTAGATGGGGGGAGCAATCAGCCCCAGCATTTT. The encoded protein is CASSLDGGSNQPQHF.

The genes are TRBV18 and TRBJ1-6, with TRBD1 matching 8 bases. This CDR3 comprises 15 residues. Germline V gives CDR1 KGHSH, CDR2 LQKENI. Trimming at V came to 4 bases and at J to 12 bases, leaving 11 bases not matched to a gene. The DNA of the CDR3 is TGTGCCAGCTCACGTGGACAGGGTGAAGGGGAACCCCTCCACTTT. It yields the protein CASSRGQGEGEPLHF.

The V call is TRBV27, the J call TRBJ1-1; D ambiguous. V was shortened by 6 bases and J by 0 bases, with 11 bases between the two germline ends. Germline values: CDR1 MNHEY, CDR2 SMNVEV (reference sequence). The CDR3 totals 14 residues. The CDR3 here is CASRQTALNTEAFF. The CDR3 coding sequence is TGTGCCAGCAGACAGACGGCTTTGAACACTGAAGCTTTCTTT.

V gene TRBV24-1 combines with J gene TRBJ2-5; a weak D match, TRBD1 (6 bases). CDR1 is KGHDR, CDR2 SFDVKD, per germline. Between the trimmed V and J ends, which lost 7 bases and 0 bases, there was a span of 11 bases. This CDR3 comprises 14 residues. The CDR3 DNA sequence: TGTGCCACCAGCGTCGGGACAAACCAAGAGACCCAGTACTTC. This gives the protein CATSVGTNQETQYF.

The chain combines TRBV18 with TRBJ2-7; 7 bases are a match to TRBD2. V was pared by 6 bases and J by 7 bases, with 15 bases of the junction left unmatched. Per germline, CDR1 KGHSH and CDR2 LQKENI. There are 15 residues in the CDR3. As DNA, the CDR3 is TGTGCCAGCTCCCAAACTAGCGCGAGCGCCTTAGAGCAGTACTTC. Its protein is CASSQTSASALEQYF. The full variable domain, rest sourced from reference TRBV18 and TRBJ2-7, is NAGVMQNPRHLVRRRGQEARLRCSPMKGHSHVYWYRQLPEEGLKFMVYLQKENIIDESGMPKERFSAEFPKEGPSILRIQQVVRGDSAAYFCASSQTSASALEQYFGPGTRLTVT.

The chain employs TRBV6-2 or TRBV6-3 and TRBJ1-5, with D perhaps matching TRBD1 (6 bases). This CDR3 spans 15 amino acids. With 5 bases removed from V and 3 bases from J, the gap between germline ends came to 14 bases. The germline gives CDR1 MNHEY, CDR2 SVGEGT. The CDR3 is CASSPTTGPNQPQHF. The CDR3 nucleotides read TGTGCCAGCAGTCCCACGACAGGCCCCAATCAGCCCCAGCATTTT.

The chain has TRBV7-8 and TRBJ1-2; D gene unclear. Trimming left V 0 bases short and J 7 bases short, with 12 bases between. Germline V gene sequence: CDR1 SGHVS, CDR2 FQNEAQ. This CDR3 comprises 14 residues. The chain's CDR3 is CASSLAADSIGYTF. The CDR3 region has the DNA TGTGCCAGCAGCTTAGCGGCGGACTCGATTGGCTACACCTTC.

The chain links TRBV2 to TRBJ1-5; D perhaps matches TRBD1 (5 bases). Germline V gene data show CDR1 as SNHLY and CDR2 as FYNNEI. The germline V and J ends were trimmed by 7 bases and 4 bases, with 11 bases remaining between them. This CDR3 spans 13 amino acids. CDR3 DNA: TGTGCCAGCACCTATAGGGGAAATCAGCCCCAGCATTTT. Its protein is CASTYRGNQPQHF.

The V call is TRBV30, the J call TRBJ1-1, with 7 nucleotides matching TRBD1. CDR1 is GTSNPN, CDR2 SVGIG, per germline (reference sequence). The trim removed 1 base at V and 3 bases at J, leaving 5 bases unmatched. The CDR3 runs 14 residues. In DNA form, the CDR3 reads TGTGCCTGGAGTGAAACAGGGGTTTACACTGAAGCTTTCTTT. It codes for CAWSETGVYTEAFF.